This T cell receptor beta chain was captured in a study of Ad26.COV2.S vaccination and SARS-CoV-2 variants. Whole-study results and caveats: Substantial post-vaccination breadth of spike-specific CD8+ and CD4+ T cell responses was reported. Breadth and depth estimates from TCRs may understate total T cell responses. With respect to non-spike TCR breadth, vaccine and placebo recipients were similar. Those who received the vaccine showed greater spike-specific TCR breadth than those given placebo.

V lost 4 bases and J lost 5; bases outside the gene matches: 12. Per germline, CDR1 SGHVS and CDR2 FNYEAQ. The length of the CDR3 is 16 residues. Here immunoSEQ multiplex PCR was the method, and the copy in TCRdb shows in-frame clones only, minus some. This sample carries around 140,000 clones, 86% of them seen once, and the ten largest clones take about 5%. With respect to this clone: As yet, its antigen is unknown.

This TCR was sampled from a human donor who had recovered from COVID-19. The input for sequencing was peripheral blood, taken after recovery from COVID-19. The chain joins TRBV7-6 to TRBJ2-3; 7 bases agree with TRBD1. The DNA for the CDR3 is TGTGCCAGCAGCTCCGAGAGGGGGCAGATCGGAGATACGCAGTATTTT. Encoded protein: CASSSERGQIGDTQYF.